This T cell receptor (beta chain) was identified in a study of blood T cell repertoires in COVID-19. Repertoires were generated with immunoSEQ multiplex PCR, while TCRdb's copy carries only in-frame clones and drops some. The sample contains about 140,000 clones, around 80% of which appear only once. Germline CDR1 SGDLS, CDR2 YYNGEE. The V and J ends lost 3 bases and 10 bases, in that order; junction bases with no gene match: 18. CDR3 length: 17 amino acids. This chain uses TRBV9 with TRBJ2-1; 8 bases match TRBD2. This TCR came from a man over 45 with acute or convalescent COVID-19. The sample taken for sequencing was peripheral blood. Here the CDR3 reads CASSGSTVAGPPGEQFF. DNA of the CDR3: TGTGCCAGCAGCGGATCGACTGTAGCGGGGCCCCCGGGGGAGCAGTTCTTC.